The sequence of this T cell receptor (beta chain) was determined in a study of blood T cell repertoires in COVID-19. Study-wide context: Samples came from the United States, Italy and Spain, spanning acute and convalescent COVID-19. T cells, B-cell-depleted T cells, or PBMCs supplied cDNA or gDNA.

Recruited during active infection, patients (from Seattle) were subsequently followed longitudinally. Authors' data handling: The authors estimated nucleated cell counts from reference gene primer amplification. Assay: immunoSEQ multiplex PCR; the TCRdb copy retains only in-frame clones and omits some. The V and J calls and clone size are taken from that table; D and trimming were inferred from the DNA. The sample lists some 390,000 clones, around 87% occurring once. V was clipped by 6 bases and J by 6 bases; unmatched bases: 9. The CDR3 has 13 amino acids. In germline, CDR1 is SQVTM, CDR2 ANQGSEA. This TCR was recovered from a woman in her sixties with COVID-19, enrolled during active disease. The V call is TRBV29-1, the J call TRBJ1-2; 8 bases agree with TRBD1. Sequenced input: peripheral blood. CDR3 nucleotide sequence: TGCAGCGTGGGGGGCAGGGGGCAAGATGGCTACACCTTC. Amino acids: CSVGGRGQDGYTF.